This entry lists 26 T cell receptor beta chains sequenced from one sample in a study of T cells in tuberculosis listed by TCRdb under 2018. Receptors were amplified or captured by the immunoSEQ multiplex PCR assay. In its TCRdb copy, this immuneACCESS table keeps in-frame sequences only and misses some clones. Where compared with another copy, unresolved V genes explain less than half of these, and the others have no known cause. The sample table shows approximately 35,000 clones, and roughly 97% are seen once. The top ten clones comprise roughly 5.7% of the sample. The sample consisted of PBMCs. The receptors originated from a donor aged 10 to 29 with latent tuberculosis or without tuberculosis infection.

This chain uses TRBV11-1 with TRBJ2-5, with 7 bases aligning to TRBD1. This CDR3 is built from 14 residues. The junction had 6 bases not matched to a gene; V was cut back by 3 bases and J by 5 bases. Germline CDR1 and CDR2: SGHAT and FQDESV (reference sequence). Here the CDR3 DNA reads TGTGCCAGCAGCTTTTCAGGGGGTGGGGAGACCCAGTACTTC. It yields the protein CASSFSGGGETQYF.

V is TRBV6-5 and J is TRBJ2-1, with 8 positions matching TRBD2. The germline V gene has CDR1 MNHEY and CDR2 SVGAGI. Trimming took 2 bases from V and 8 from J; bases not matched to a gene: 5. The CDR3 runs to 14 residues. DNA for the CDR3: TGTGCCAGCAGTTACAGGGGACTAGTTGATGAGCAGTTCTTC. It yields the protein CASSYRGLVDEQFF.

The chain uses TRBV9 and TRBJ2-7; 8 bases align to TRBD2. CDR3 size: 14 residues. With 2 bases clipped from V and 1 base from J, the junction kept 2 bases outside the gene matches. The germline V gene has CDR1 SGDLS and CDR2 YYNGEE. The CDR3 is CASSVSGASYEQYF. In DNA, the CDR3 is TGTGCCAGCAGCGTTAGCGGGGCGTCCTACGAGCAGTACTTC.

The V call is TRBV20-1, the J call TRBJ2-5; D gene uncertain. V dropped 5 bases and J dropped 5 bases, with 9 bases sitting between them. Germline loops: CDR1 DFQATT, CDR2 SNEGSKA (reference sequence). This CDR3 has 11 residues. The CDR3 region has the DNA TGCAGTGCTGTTATACGGGAGACCCAGTACTTC. This translates into CSAVIRETQYF.

The V gene is TRBV10-3, the J gene TRBJ1-2; D possibly corresponds to TRBD1 (5 bases). Trimming took 2 bases from V and 8 from J, leaving 9 bases between them. In germline, CDR1 is ENHRY, CDR2 SYGVKD. This CDR3 is built from 12 residues. The CDR3 loop is CAISEMGLGYTF. As DNA, the CDR3 is TGTGCCATCAGTGAGATGGGGCTCGGCTACACCTTC.

In the case of this clone: Mismatch with germline at one junction end may stem from a read error. The chain links TRBV5-4 to TRBJ1-2, with D possibly TRBD1 on 6 matching bases. Germline values: CDR1 SGHNT, CDR2 YYREEE (reference sequence). The CDR3 runs 15 residues. The CDR3 nucleotides read TGTGCCAGTAGCTTGAAGAAACAGGGCGGCTATGGCTACACCTTC. Amino acid sequence: CASSLKKQGGYGYTF. The full variable domain, with the rest looked up from reference TRBV5-4 and TRBJ1-2, is ETGVTQSPTHLIKTRGQQVTLRCSSQSGHNTVSWYQQALGQGPQFIFQYYREEENGRGNFPPRFSGLQFPNYSSELNVNALELDDSALYLCASSLKKQGGYGYTFGSGTRLTVV.

CDR3 loop: CAISEYISLGQGEAFF. DNA of the CDR3: TGTGCCATCAGTGAGTATATAAGTTTGGGACAGGGAGAAGCTTTCTTT. The rearrangement uses TRBV10-3 and TRBJ1-1; 9 positions agree with TRBD1. Unmatched junction bases numbered 11, after V lost 1 base and J lost 8 bases. The CDR3 loop spans 16 amino acids. Per the germline V gene, CDR1 is ENHRY and CDR2 is SYGVKD.

This clone has just one count. The chain is built from TRBV19 and TRBJ2-7, with a weak D call TRBD2 (5 bases). V was cut by 3 bases and J by 2 bases, with 14 bases left in between. This CDR3 is 15 amino acids long. CDR1 LNHDA and CDR2 SQIVND come from the germline V gene (reference sequence). The CDR3 coding sequence is TGTGCCAGTAGTATTGGCGCCAAGCGGACCTACGAGCAGTACTTC. Amino acid sequence: CASSIGAKRTYEQYF.

The rearrangement joins TRBV19 to TRBJ1-1; D remains ambiguous. Looked up from germline, CDR1 is LNHDA and CDR2 is SQIVND (reference sequence). Trimming took off 3 bases at V and 1 base at J, with 6 bases between the two ends. The length of the CDR3 is 13 residues. CDR3 DNA sequence: TGTGCCAGTAGTATGCGAGGGAACACTGAAGCTTTCTTT. It yields the protein CASSMRGNTEAFF.

The V and J genes are TRBV6-4 and TRBJ2-7; TRBD1 is a possible D gene (5 bases). The CDR3 has 16 amino acids. Germline values: CDR1 MRHNA, CDR2 SNTAGT. Deletions cut 6 bases from V and 0 bases from J, with 18 bases between. The CDR3 protein is CASRDPDRPGSYEQYF. CDR3 in DNA: TGTGCCAGCAGGGACCCAGACAGACCCGGCTCCTACGAGCAGTACTTC.

This chain links TRBV4-1 with TRBJ2-3; TRBD2 agrees at 9 bases. The germline V gene has CDR1 MGHRA and CDR2 YSYEKL. The CDR3 is 16 residues long. Trimming at V came to 4 bases and at J to 5 bases, leaving 10 bases not matched to a gene. CDR3 protein: CASSRDSGSREDTQYF. The CDR3 region has the DNA TGCGCCAGCAGCCGCGATAGCGGGAGTCGGGAAGATACGCAGTATTTT.

The chain recombines TRBV10-3 with TRBJ2-2, with 8 bases matching TRBD2. J was trimmed by 2 bases and V by 0 bases; bases with no gene match: 5. Germline V lookup: CDR1 ENHRY, CDR2 SYGVKD. This CDR3 has 17 residues. The DNA for the CDR3 is TGTGCCATCAGTGAGTCGTGGCTAGCGGGCAACACCGGGGAGCTGTTTTTT. It translates to CAISESWLAGNTGELFF.

V gene TRBV28 combines with J gene TRBJ2-2, with TRBD1 identical over 7 bases. In germline, CDR1 is MDHEN, CDR2 SYDVKM. V dropped 3 bases and J dropped 5; count of bases not matched to a gene: 9. This CDR3 comprises 16 residues. Written as DNA, the CDR3 is TGTGCCAGCAGTTTTAACAGGGGAATTAGAACCGGGGAGCTGTTTTTT. Amino acid sequence: CASSFNRGIRTGELFF.

V and J are TRBV6-5 and TRBJ2-1; 12 nucleotides align to TRBD2. The V gene end was trimmed by 6 bases and the J gene end by 6 bases; junction bases not matched to a gene: 6. The length of the CDR3 is 15 residues. CDR1 is MNHEY and CDR2 is SVGAGI in the germline V gene. The CDR3 loop reads CASSSTSGSSNEQFF. The CDR3, as DNA: TGTGCCAGCAGCTCGACTAGCGGGAGCTCCAATGAGCAGTTCTTC.

This clone was detected only once. The V call is TRBV5-1, the J call TRBJ1-1; a possible D gene is TRBD1 (5 bases). Per germline, CDR1 SGHRS and CDR2 YFSETQ. This CDR3 spans 14 amino acids. Trimming removed 8 bases from V and 6 bases from J, with 20 bases in between. CDR3 in amino acids: CASGPQGGSSEAFF. CDR3 nucleotide sequence: TGCGCCAGTGGTCCCCAGGGTGGGTCGTCTGAAGCTTTCTTT.

In regard to this clone: This specimen includes other DNA sequences encoding the same CDR3. The chain couples TRBV18 to TRBJ2-1; 8 nucleotides align to TRBD2. The germline V gene encodes CDR1 KGHSH and CDR2 LQKENI. The CDR3 covers 14 residues. With 6 bases clipped from V and 3 bases from J, the junction kept 4 bases outside the gene matches. The CDR3, as DNA: TGTGCCAGCTCGCCGGGACTAGACTACAATGAGCAGTTCTTC. It yields the protein CASSPGLDYNEQFF.

This chain links TRBV5-4 with TRBJ2-7; 7 bases are a match to TRBD1. The germline CDR1 and CDR2 sequences are SGHNT and YYREEE (reference sequence). V was pared by 4 bases and J by 2 bases, with 6 bases of the junction left unmatched. This CDR3 has 14 residues. DNA of the CDR3: TGTGCCAGCAGCCCCCGGACAGGCCCCTACGAGCAGTACTTC. Translated, it gives CASSPRTGPYEQYF.

This rearrangement joins TRBV5-1 to TRBJ1-1; TRBD1 might be the D (5 bases). Trimming cost V 4 bases and J 4 bases, with 17 bases left between them. Germline V gene sequence: CDR1 SGHRS, CDR2 YFSETQ. The CDR3 is 15 amino acids. The chain's CDR3 is CASSPLSQGTTEAFF. DNA of the CDR3: TGCGCCAGCAGCCCCCTCTCGCAGGGAACCACTGAAGCTTTCTTT.

This chain links TRBV29-1 with TRBJ1-4; D remains ambiguous. V lost 4 bases and J lost 7, with 7 bases in between. CDR1 SQVTM and CDR2 ANQGSEA come from the germline V gene. The CDR3 runs to 11 residues. The CDR3 loop reads CSVGGGEKLFF. In DNA form, the CDR3 reads TGCAGCGTTGGCGGCGGTGAAAAACTGTTTTTT.

J is TRBJ1-2 and V is TRBV6-5; D might be TRBD1 (6 bases). The germline V and J ends were trimmed by 5 bases and 8 bases, with 12 bases remaining between them. Germline-derived CDR1 and CDR2 are MNHEY and SVGAGI. This CDR3 has 12 residues. CDR3 bases: TGTGCCAGCAGTCGTGGGGGCGCGGGCTACACCTTC. This sequence encodes CASSRGGAGYTF.

The chain carries TRBV10-3 and TRBJ2-6, with 12 positions matching TRBD1. The germline gives CDR1 ENHRY, CDR2 SYGVKD. V shed 7 bases and J 3 bases; nucleotides not matched to a gene: 10. This CDR3 spans 18 amino acids. CDR3 residues: CAITESGTGGDGANVLTF. In DNA, the CDR3 is TGTGCCATCACCGAGAGTGGGACAGGGGGCGATGGGGCCAACGTCCTGACTTTC.

The V gene is TRBV10-2, the J gene TRBJ2-5; D not certain. The CDR3 totals 15 residues. The germline gives CDR1 WSHSY, CDR2 SAAADI. V dropped 10 bases and J dropped 1 base, with 19 bases sitting between them. CDR3 DNA sequence: TGCGCCACTTTATCCGGGTCTCAAATCCAAGAGACCCAGTACTTC. Residues: CATLSGSQIQETQYF.

The rearrangement uses TRBV28 and TRBJ1-2; TRBD1 aligns across 11 bases. Trimming removed 4 bases from V and 2 bases from J; junction bases left unmatched: 15. Germline lookup yields CDR1 MDHEN and CDR2 SYDVKM. The CDR3 loop spans 19 amino acids. The CDR3 spells CASSSPSSGQGEGNYGYTF. The CDR3 region has the DNA TGTGCCAGCAGTTCCCCCTCGTCGGGACAGGGGGAGGGAAACTATGGCTACACCTTC.

The chain carries TRBV4-2 and TRBJ1-2; 9 positions agree with TRBD1. The CDR3 loop spans 15 amino acids. With V trimmed by 0 bases and J by 5 bases, 4 bases remained unmatched. Germline assignment: CDR1 LGHNA and CDR2 YNFKEQ. The CDR3 nucleotides read TGTGCCAGCAGCCAAGATTACGGGACAGGGTATGGCTACACCTTC. Translation: CASSQDYGTGYGYTF.

The rearrangement uses TRBV9 and TRBJ2-2; D is unclear. The CDR3 length is 16 residues. The V gene's germline CDR1 is SGDLS and CDR2 YYNGEE. V lost 0 bases and J 1 base, leaving 10 bases between the germline ends. In nucleotides, the CDR3 is TGTGCCAGCAGCGTAGCAGCCCAGGAGAACACCGGGGAGCTGTTTTTT. Amino acid sequence: CASSVAAQENTGELFF.

A single count supports this clone. The V and J genes are TRBV11-3 and TRBJ2-2; 10 bases map to TRBD2. This CDR3 region has 17 residues. V gave up 5 bases and J gave up 8 bases; unmatched junction bases: 14. CDR1 SGHNT and CDR2 YENEEA come from the germline V gene. The CDR3 spells CASSRSGTSVIDGELFF. As DNA, the CDR3 is TGTGCCAGCAGCCGCTCCGGGACTAGCGTAATCGATGGGGAGCTGTTTTTT. Supplemented by reference TRBV11-3 and TRBJ2-2, the full variable domain reads EAGVVQSPRYKIIEKKQPVAFWCNPISGHNTLYWYLQNLGQGPELLIRYENEEAVDDSQLPKDRFSAERLKGVDSTLKIQPAELGDSAVYLCASSRSGTSVIDGELFFGEGSRLTVL.